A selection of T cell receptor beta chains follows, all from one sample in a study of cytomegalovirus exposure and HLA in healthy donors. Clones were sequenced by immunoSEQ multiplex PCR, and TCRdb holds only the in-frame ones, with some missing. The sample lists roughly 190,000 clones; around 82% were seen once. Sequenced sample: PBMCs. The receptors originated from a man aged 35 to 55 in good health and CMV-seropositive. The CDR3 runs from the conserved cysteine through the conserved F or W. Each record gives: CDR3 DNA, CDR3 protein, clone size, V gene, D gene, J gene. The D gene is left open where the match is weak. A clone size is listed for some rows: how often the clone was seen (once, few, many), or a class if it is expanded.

TGTGCCATCAGTGTAGCCGGGACAGGGATATATCCCTATGGCTACACCTTC	CAISVAGTGIYPYGYTF	.	TRBV10-3	TRBD1	TRBJ1-2
TGTGCCAGCAGCGCGCCCACTAGCGGGAGAACCTACGAGCAGTACTTC	CASSAPTSGRTYEQYF	once	TRBV7-6	TRBD2	TRBJ2-7
TGTGCCTGGAGTGTAGGGGGCTTTCAGCCCCAGCATTTT	CAWSVGGFQPQHF	.	TRBV30	TRBD1	TRBJ1-5
TGTGCCAGCACCCCACAGCTAGCGCAACAAGAGACCCAGTACTTC	CASTPQLAQQETQYF	.	TRBV2	.	TRBJ2-5
TGTGCCATCGGGGCTTCGACTGAAGCTTTCTTT	CAIGASTEAFF	once	TRBV10-3	.	TRBJ1-1
TGTGCCAGCAGCTTAGGGCGGGGGCTGAACACTGAAGCTTTCTTT	CASSLGRGLNTEAFF	.	TRBV11-2	.	TRBJ1-1
TGTGCCAGCAGATTCGACTTGAACACTGAAGCTTTCTTT	CASRFDLNTEAFF	.	TRBV5-5	.	TRBJ1-1
TGTGCCAGTAGTGGGCGCACCTCGAACACCGGGGAGCTGTTTTTT	CASSGRTSNTGELFF	.	TRBV19	.	TRBJ2-2
TGTGCCAGCGGACTAGCGGGAGACTACGAGCAGTACTTC	CASGLAGDYEQYF	.	TRBV19	TRBD2	TRBJ2-7
TGTGCCAGTCCCTCCCCGGGAAGGGCGACTGAAGCTTTCTTT	CASPSPGRATEAFF	.	TRBV2	.	TRBJ1-1
TGTGCCAGTAGTGACCACCCCGGGGCCAAAAACATTCAGTACTTC	CASSDHPGAKNIQYF	.	TRBV19	.	TRBJ2-4
TGTGCCAGCAGCCAAGAGTGGACTGGAAGGGGAGGAACTGAAGCTTTCTTT	CASSQEWTGRGGTEAFF	.	TRBV14	.	TRBJ1-1
TGTGCCAGCAGCAGGACAGGGACGAAATCGACTGAAGCTTTCTTT	CASSRTGTKSTEAFF	.	TRBV7-2	TRBD1	TRBJ1-1
TGTGCCAGCAGTCGTCGCGGGGGCGCGGGCACTGAAGCTTTCTTT	CASSRRGGAGTEAFF	.	TRBV27	.	TRBJ1-1
TGTGCCAGCAGTTCTGTGACAGGGACGAACACTGAAGCTTTCTTT	CASSSVTGTNTEAFF	.	TRBV6-5	TRBD1	TRBJ1-1
TGTGCCAGCAGCTGGGGGGGGGAGGGTGGCTACACCTTC	CASSWGGEGGYTF	few	TRBV7-2	.	TRBJ1-2
TGCGCCAGCAGCCAAGTTGCAGGGTTGGCGAACACTGAAGCTTTCTTT	CASSQVAGLANTEAFF	.	TRBV4-1	.	TRBJ1-1
TGTGCCAGCAGCTTATTCGGGTTCGGAGCCAGAGGAGTGAACACTGAAGCTTTCTTT	CASSLFGFGARGVNTEAFF	.	TRBV7-9	.	TRBJ1-1
TGTGCCAGCAGTCGGGTTGATGTCTACGAGCAGTACTTC	CASSRVDVYEQYF	.	TRBV5-6	.	TRBJ2-7
TGTGCCAGCAGCTTAGCGACAGGAGTGAACACTGAAGCTTTCTTT	CASSLATGVNTEAFF	.	TRBV7-6	.	TRBJ1-1
TGTGCCAGCAGTTTAAGGACTAGCGGGGGTGCTACAGATACGCAGTATTTT	CASSLRTSGGATDTQYF	.	TRBV27	TRBD2	TRBJ2-3
TGTGCCAGCAGTTTCCAAACCGCGGCGGGAGGGCCCACAGATACGCAGTATTTT	CASSFQTAAGGPTDTQYF	once	TRBV28	TRBD2	TRBJ2-3
TGTGCCAGCAGCCCTCGGACTAGCGGGAGCAATGAGCAGTTCTTC	CASSPRTSGSNEQFF	.	TRBV7-9	TRBD2	TRBJ2-1
TGCGCCAGCACTGAGGAAGGGACAGGGGAAACTGGTGGCTACACCTTC	CASTEEGTGETGGYTF	.	TRBV5-1	TRBD1	TRBJ1-2
TGTGCCAGCAGCCAGGACAGGGGGCGCGAAGTATCTTCACCCCTCCACTTT	CASSQDRGREVSSPLHF	.	TRBV4-2	TRBD1	TRBJ1-6
TGTGCCAGTGCCCTCAGGGGGTTGGACACTGAAGCTTTCTTT	CASALRGLDTEAFF	.	TRBV19	TRBD1	TRBJ1-1
TGCGCCAGCAGCCAAGATCATGGGCCAGGGACTGAAGCTTTCTTT	CASSQDHGPGTEAFF	.	TRBV4-3	.	TRBJ1-1
TGCGCCAGCAGCTTGGGTTTGGGGCCCAATCAGCCCCAGCATTTT	CASSLGLGPNQPQHF	.	TRBV5-1	.	TRBJ1-5
TGTGCCAGCAGCTTCGGCACAGATACGCAGTATTTT	CASSFGTDTQYF	.	TRBV7-2	.	TRBJ2-3
TGTGCCAGCAGCTTAGCCAGGGATGGAAACACCATATATTTT	CASSLARDGNTIYF	.	TRBV11-2	.	TRBJ1-3
TGTGCCAGCAGCCCACACGGACTAGCGGGAGATGAGCAGTTCTTC	CASSPHGLAGDEQFF	.	TRBV5-8	TRBD2	TRBJ2-1
TGCGCCAGCAGCGTCCGGGAGCCGATTCAAGAGCAGTACTTC	CASSVREPIQEQYF	.	TRBV5-1	.	TRBJ2-7
TGTGCCAGCAGCTCAAGCATCCTAGCGGGGTCCTACGAGCAGTACTTC	CASSSSILAGSYEQYF	.	TRBV4-2	TRBD2	TRBJ2-7
TGTGCCAGCAGTTTTCCCCCTCAAGGACAGGGGTTAAACATTCAGTACTTC	CASSFPPQGQGLNIQYF	.	TRBV28	TRBD1	TRBJ2-4
TGTGCCAGCAGTCCACAGGGGGGGGCCTATGGCTACACCTTC	CASSPQGGAYGYTF	.	TRBV28	TRBD1	TRBJ1-2
TGTGCCACCAACAGGGAATTGAACACTGAAGCTTTCTTT	CATNRELNTEAFF	.	TRBV7-8	.	TRBJ1-1
TGTGCCAGCAGCTTGGGACAGGCGACCACAGATACGCAGTATTTT	CASSLGQATTDTQYF	.	TRBV7-9	TRBD1	TRBJ2-3